These 11 T cell receptor beta chains share one sample of origin, sequenced in a study of T cell repertoires in cytomegalovirus infection. TCRdb itself ran the reads through MiXCR, one entry per CDR3 protein. The table lists fewer than 85,000 distinct CDR3 sequences, approximately 46% of them singletons, with 90% to 95% in the top ten. For these receptors, no antigen is known. Specimen: CD8+ T cells from cultured PBMCs, collected from culture after CMV antigen stimulation. These receptors were collected from a human donor in good health (CMV status not recorded). Some clones in this sample may be carry-over from other donors' samples.

This clonotype showed up just a few times. This rearrangement joins TRBV5-1 to TRBJ2-3; 7 nucleotides agree with TRBD2. The germline V gene encodes CDR1 SGHRS and CDR2 YFSETQ. Losses at the gene ends were 7 bases for V and 4 bases for J; bases not matched to a gene: 12. The CDR3 has 15 residues. The CDR3 loop reads CASCWSSGASDTQYF. The DNA for the CDR3 is TGCGCCAGCTGCTGGTCTAGCGGAGCCTCAGATACGCAGTATTTT.

The V and J genes are TRBV7-3 and TRBJ2-7; D unresolved. V dropped 5 bases and J dropped 2 bases, with 13 bases sitting between them. Germline V lookup: CDR1 SGHTA, CDR2 FQGTGA. The CDR3 runs 14 residues. CDR3 coding DNA: TGTGCCAGCAGCCTGGAGCCTCGGGCCTACGAGCAGTACTTC. Translated: CASSLEPRAYEQYF.

The rearrangement uses TRBV27 and TRBJ2-1; perhaps TRBD2 as D (6 bases). The V and J ends lost 3 bases and 0 bases respectively, with 18 bases between them. CDR1 MNHEY and CDR2 SMNVEV come from the germline V gene (reference sequence). The CDR3 sequence is 18 residues long. The CDR3 DNA is TGTGCCAGCAGTTTTATACTAGCTTTACTCAGCTCCTACAATGAGCAGTTCTTC. Translating it yields CASSFILALLSSYNEQFF.

This clonotype was counted ten times or more. This rearrangement joins TRBV20-1 to TRBJ1-3; weak D call: TRBD1 (5 bases). V gave up 5 bases and J gave up 4 bases, with 15 bases separating them. Looked up from germline, CDR1 is DFQATT and CDR2 is SNEGSKA (reference sequence). CDR3 length: 14 residues. CDR3 DNA: TGCAGTGCTCCAGGGCAGGGCGAAGGAAACACCATATATTTT. This encodes CSAPGQGEGNTIYF.

V is TRBV5-4 and J is TRBJ2-7; 9 bases line up with TRBD2. After removal of 3 bases from V and 5 bases from J, the junction contained 9 bases not matched to a gene. The CDR3 runs to 15 residues. Germline assignment: CDR1 SGHNT and CDR2 YYREEE (reference sequence). CDR3: CASSSPTSGGDEQYF. CDR3 nucleotides: TGTGCCAGCAGCTCGCCGACTAGCGGAGGAGACGAGCAGTACTTC.

This clonotype was counted only a few times. The rearrangement uses TRBV25-1 and TRBJ2-7; no firm D call. In germline, CDR1 is MGHDK, CDR2 SYGVNS. There are 11 residues in the CDR3. Trimming shortened V by 7 bases and J by 3 bases, and 7 bases separated the two germline ends. The DNA for the CDR3 is TGTGCCAGCAAAGGTTTCTACGAGCAGTACTTC. Translating it yields CASKGFYEQYF.

As to this clonotype: One end of the junction varies from germline; a read error may be responsible. The V call is TRBV28, the J call TRBJ2-1, with a possible D match to TRBD1 (6 bases). This CDR3 is built from 12 residues. CDR1 is MDHEN, CDR2 SYDVKM, per germline. CDR3 region: CASCFGTCRQFF. For the CDR3, the DNA is TGTGCCAGCTGTTTCGGGACATGTCGGCAGTTCTTC.

J is TRBJ1-5 and V is TRBV15; D is possibly TRBD1 (5 bases). Trimming cost V 1 base and J 6 bases, with 16 bases left between them. The germline CDR1 and CDR2 sequences are LNHNV and YYDKDF (reference sequence). The CDR3 is 16 residues long. The CDR3 coding sequence is TGTGCCACCAGCAGAGGAGGGGATTTGGGGAGTCAGCCCCAGCATTTT. Its translation is CATSRGGDLGSQPQHF.

V gene TRBV27 combines with J gene TRBJ2-5; 7 bases line up with TRBD1. V was clipped by 5 bases and J by 2 bases; unmatched bases: 11. Germline lookup yields CDR1 MNHEY and CDR2 SMNVEV (reference sequence). This CDR3 is built from 16 residues. The CDR3 loop is CASSRKGQNSQETQYF. CDR3 sequence (DNA): TGTGCCAGCAGTCGAAAGGGACAGAACTCTCAAGAGACCCAGTACTTC.

The chain couples TRBV12-3 or TRBV12-4 to TRBJ2-3; 9 nucleotides align to TRBD1. The V gene end was trimmed by 6 bases and the J gene end by 5 bases; junction bases not matched to a gene: 3. The CDR3 consists of 13 residues. DNA of the CDR3: TGTGCCAGCAGATGGACAGGGGAAGATACGCAGTATTTT. Translation: CASRWTGEDTQYF.

V gene TRBV11-3 combines with J gene TRBJ2-3; D unresolved. V was trimmed by 0 bases and J by 4 bases, leaving 8 bases between them. There are 14 residues in the CDR3. CDR1 and CDR2 (germline): SGHNT, YENEEA. In nucleotides, the CDR3 is TGTGCCAGCAGCTTAGATTCGGCCGCAGATACGCAGTATTTT. It specifies CASSLDSAADTQYF. The whole variable domain, filled in from reference TRBV11-3 and TRBJ2-3, reads EAGVVQSPRYKIIEKKQPVAFWCNPISGHNTLYWYLQNLGQGPELLIRYENEEAVDDSQLPKDRFSAERLKGVDSTLKIQPAELGDSAVYLCASSLDSAADTQYFGPGTRLTVL.